The following is a T cell receptor beta chain sequence with its context. Its antigen is unidentified. Germline trimming cut 4 bases from V and 7 bases from J; bases unmatched to any gene: 9. The CDR3 is 15 residues long. From germline, CDR1 is SGHVS and CDR2 FQNEAQ. This sample is part of a study of T cell responses to AZD1222 COVID-19 vaccine. Study conclusions and caveats: Donors in the cohort were predominantly white British and more often female, and clonal diversity was possibly underestimated. Unmutated regions of variants are reportedly targeted by nearly half of spike-specific TCRs.

Profiling relied on immunoSEQ multiplex PCR, and the TCRdb table lists in-frame clones only, not all of them. The table includes over 95,000 clones, about 88% detected once. The clonotype originates from an adult who received the AZD1222 COVID-19 vaccine. Sequenced material: peripheral blood, taken 28 days after the second AZD1222 dose. The V gene is TRBV7-8, the J gene TRBJ2-7; 11 bases agree with TRBD2. Written as DNA, the CDR3 is TGTGCCAGCAGCTCGCGACTAGCGGGGAGTAAGGAGCAGTACTTC. It codes for CASSSRLAGSKEQYF.